The text below deals with one T cell receptor beta chain. Profiling relied on immunoSEQ multiplex PCR, and the TCRdb table lists in-frame clones only, not all of them. Here the sample spans around 100,000 clones, 91% being singletons. This entry comes from a study of T cell changes during pregnancy in multiple sclerosis. CDR3 length equals 16 residues. Losses at the gene ends were 3 bases for V and 5 bases for J; bases not matched to a gene: 9. This chain links TRBV5-3 with TRBJ2-3, with 10 bases fitting TRBD2. TRBV5-3 qualifies as an ORF whose function is uncertain. The sample in question was peripheral blood, obtained after pregnancy. The receptor was derived from a female donor with multiple sclerosis, enrolled in a pregnancy study. The CDR3 region has the DNA TGTGCCAGAAGCTCCCTCCTAGCGGGGGTAAGAGATACGCAGTATTTT. Its protein is CARSSLLAGVRDTQYF.